A selection of T cell receptor beta chains follows, all from one sample in a study of cytomegalovirus exposure and HLA in healthy donors. Here immunoSEQ multiplex PCR was the method, and the copy in TCRdb shows in-frame clones only, minus some. Here the sample spans under 150,000 clones, around 80% being singletons. Input material: PBMCs. Receptor source: a man aged 30-40 years in good health and CMV-seropositive. Each CDR3 is given with its conserved first and last residue. Fields, in order: CDR3 length, D gene, J gene, V gene, clone size, CDR3 DNA, CDR3 protein. The D gene is left open where the match is weak. Size is omitted from some rows. Given values are once, few, many or a class for expanded clones.

19	-	TRBJ1-5	TRBV6-1	-	TGTGCCAGCAGTGAAGGATGGGGGGGGACCGCGAAGGGTAATCAGCCCCAGCATTTT	CASSEGWGGTAKGNQPQHF
15	TRBD2	TRBJ2-7	TRBV2	-	TGTGCCAGCAGTGAAGGGGCTAGCGGTCTCTACGAGCAGTACTTC	CASSEGASGLYEQYF
15	-	TRBJ2-1	TRBV27	-	TGTGCCAGCAGTTTATCAGGGGGGGCCTACAATGAGCAGTTCTTC	CASSLSGGAYNEQFF
19	-	TRBJ2-6	TRBV7-9	-	TGTGCCAGCAGCCACCCAATTAAGAGGGAGAGCTCTGGGGCCAACGTCCTGACTTTC	CASSHPIKRESSGANVLTF
14	TRBD1	TRBJ2-7	TRBV19	-	TGTGCCGCCCGGACAGGTCGGTCGTCCTACGAGCAGTACTTC	CAARTGRSSYEQYF
16	-	TRBJ2-7	TRBV10-3	-	TGTGCCATCAGTGAGTCCAGAGGGAGGTCGGGCTACGAGCAGTACTTC	CAISESRGRSGYEQYF
16	-	TRBJ1-5	TRBV6-1	-	TGTGCCAGCAGTGAATGGGGAGGGTTGATTAATCAGCCCCAGCATTTT	CASSEWGGLINQPQHF
14	TRBD1	TRBJ1-5	TRBV7-8	-	TGTGCCAGCAGCATGGACAGGTTCAATCAGCCCCAGCATTTT	CASSMDRFNQPQHF
15	-	TRBJ2-7	TRBV7-9	-	TGTGCCAGCAGCCTGGGACACCTCATCCCCTACGAGCAGTACTTC	CASSLGHLIPYEQYF
12	-	TRBJ2-7	TRBV2	-	TGTGCCAGCAGCGAGGGATTGAGGGTGCAGTACTTC	CASSEGLRVQYF
17	TRBD2	TRBJ2-3	TRBV19	-	TGTGCCAGCTCCACCAGGCTAGCGGGAGGCTCCACAGATACGCAGTATTTT	CASSTRLAGGSTDTQYF
15	TRBD1	TRBJ1-1	TRBV14	-	TGTGCCAGCAGCCCCAGGACAGGGATAAACACTGAAGCTTTCTTT	CASSPRTGINTEAFF
14	-	TRBJ2-1	TRBV7-3	-	TGTGCCAGCAGCCCCCGCTCTAGGGGATCTGAGCAGTTCTTC	CASSPRSRGSEQFF
14	-	TRBJ2-5	TRBV7-2	-	TGTGCCAGCAGCACAGACGGTCAAATGGGGACCCAGTACTTC	CASSTDGQMGTQYF
15	TRBD2	TRBJ2-7	TRBV27	few	TGTGCCAGCAGCACCAGTAGGGTACGCGGGGGCGAGCAGTACTTC	CASSTSRVRGGEQYF
15	TRBD1	TRBJ2-7	TRBV2	-	TGTGCCAGCAGTCCGGACAGGGCTATCTCCTACGAGCAGTACTTC	CASSPDRAISYEQYF
16	TRBD2	TRBJ2-3	TRBV5-1	-	TGCGCCAGCAGCTTGGGACTAGCGGGAGAGGGAGATACGCAGTATTTT	CASSLGLAGEGDTQYF
13	-	TRBJ1-2	TRBV14	-	TGTGCCAGCAGCCTGCGTCTAACTGATGGCTACACCTTC	CASSLRLTDGYTF
16	TRBD2	TRBJ2-2	TRBV7-3	-	TGTGCCAGCAGCTTAACAGGGACTAGCCCCACCGGGGAGCTGTTTTTT	CASSLTGTSPTGELFF
11	-	TRBJ2-1	TRBV5-6	-	TGTGCCAGCAGCCTTTACAATGAGCAGTTCTTC	CASSLYNEQFF
12	-	TRBJ2-1	TRBV9	-	TGTGCCAGCAGCGCGGTTTACAATGAGCAGTTCTTC	CASSAVYNEQFF
14	-	TRBJ1-1	TRBV2	-	TGTGCCAGCAGTGGAGTCACAGGGAAAAGTGAAGCTTTCTTT	CASSGVTGKSEAFF
11	-	TRBJ2-5	TRBV7-9	-	TGTGCCAGCAGCCGAGAGGGAGCCCAGTACTTC	CASSREGAQYF
15	TRBD1	TRBJ1-2	TRBV5-6	-	TGTGCCAGCATCGGTACAGGGGGGGAAGACTATGGCTACACCTTC	CASIGTGGEDYGYTF